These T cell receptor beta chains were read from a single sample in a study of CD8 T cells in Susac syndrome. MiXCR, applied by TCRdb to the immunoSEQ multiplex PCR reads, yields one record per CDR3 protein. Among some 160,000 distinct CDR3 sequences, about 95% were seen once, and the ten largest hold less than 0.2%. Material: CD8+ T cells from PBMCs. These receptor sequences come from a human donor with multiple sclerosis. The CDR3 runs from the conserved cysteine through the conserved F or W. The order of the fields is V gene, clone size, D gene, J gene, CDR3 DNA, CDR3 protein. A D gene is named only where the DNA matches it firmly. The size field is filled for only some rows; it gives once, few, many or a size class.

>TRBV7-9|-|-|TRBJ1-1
TGTGCCAGCAGCTCGTCGTACCGGGCCGACACTGAAGCTTTCTTT
CASSSSYRADTEAFF
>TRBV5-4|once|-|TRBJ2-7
TGTGCCAGCAGCTTAGGGGACTCCCCCCTCGAGCAGTACTTC
CASSLGDSPLEQYF
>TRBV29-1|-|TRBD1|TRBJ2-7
TGCAGCGTTGAAGGTGGACAGGACTACGAGCAGTACTTC
CSVEGGQDYEQYF
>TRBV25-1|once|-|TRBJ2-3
TGTGCCAGCAGTGAATTCGCTGGAGGTACGCAGTATTTT
CASSEFAGGTQYF
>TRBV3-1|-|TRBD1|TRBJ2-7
TGTGCCAGCGGGCGGACAGGAGACTACGAGCAGTACTTC
CASGRTGDYEQYF
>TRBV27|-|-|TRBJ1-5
TGTGCCAGCAGCGACGGGAATCAGCCCCAGCATTTT
CASSDGNQPQHF
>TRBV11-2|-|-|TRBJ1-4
TGTGCCAGCAGCTTAGGGATAGGGGATATACTGTTTTTT
CASSLGIGDILFF
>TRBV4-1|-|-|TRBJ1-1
TGCGCCAGCAGCCAAGTGGGGGAATGGAACACTGAAGCTTTCTTT
CASSQVGEWNTEAFF
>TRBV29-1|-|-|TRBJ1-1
TGCAGCGTTGCCGTACTTCCGGGGGCTGCGGGCACTGAAGCTTTCTTT
CSVAVLPGAAGTEAFF
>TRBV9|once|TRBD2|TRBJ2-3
TGTGCCAGCAGCGTAATGTTTAGCGGGAGGCCTCCTGATACGCAGTATTTT
CASSVMFSGRPPDTQYF
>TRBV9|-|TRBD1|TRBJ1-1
TGTGCCAGCAGCCCCCGACAGGGACAGGGAGACACTGAAGCTTTCTTT
CASSPRQGQGDTEAFF
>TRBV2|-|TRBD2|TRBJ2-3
TGTGCCAGCCCCGGGGGAGGGGATTTGACAGATACGCAGTATTTT
CASPGGGDLTDTQYF
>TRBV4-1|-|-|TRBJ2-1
TGCGCCAGCAGCCAAGAAACGGGTGAGCAGTTCTTC
CASSQETGEQFF
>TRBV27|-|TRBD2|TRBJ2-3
TGTGCCAGCAGTTTATCGCGGGGGGCTACGCAGTATTTT
CASSLSRGATQYF
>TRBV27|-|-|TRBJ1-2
TGTGCCAGCAGTTTATCCAGGAATAACTATGGCTACACCTTC
CASSLSRNNYGYTF
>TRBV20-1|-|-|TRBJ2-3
TGCAGTGCTCGAGGTTGGGAAAGGGGGGCAGATACGCAGTATTTT
CSARGWERGADTQYF